A single sample is the source of the 12 T cell receptor beta chains below, sequenced in a study of cytomegalovirus exposure and HLA in healthy donors. A multiplex PCR was run with 60 Vbeta primers and 13 Jbeta primers. The assay was immunoSEQ multiplex PCR, and TCRdb's table has in-frame clones only and misses some. The sample records some 91,000 clones, around 80% being singletons. The material sequenced was PBMCs. These receptors were obtained from a woman aged 60-75 years in good health and CMV-seronegative.

The CDR3 region has the DNA TGTGCCAGCGGCGCGGGACCGGGAATCACTGAAGCTTTCTTT. This codes for CASGAGPGITEAFF. V and J are TRBV2 and TRBJ1-1; possibly TRBD1 for D (5 bases). The CDR3 spans 14 residues. Germline-derived CDR1 and CDR2 are SNHLY and FYNNEI. The V and J ends lost 8 bases and 4 bases respectively, with 17 bases between them. Full variable domain (missing parts from reference TRBV2 and TRBJ1-1): EPEVTQTPSHQVTQMGQEVILRCVPISNHLYFYWYRQILGQKVEFLVSFYNNEISEKSEIFDDQFSVERPDGSNFTLKIRSTKLEDSAMYFCASGAGPGITEAFFGQGTRLTVV.

In this sample, this clone turned up once. The chain links TRBV6-5 to TRBJ1-1, with D unclear. With 7 bases removed from V and 3 bases from J, the gap between germline ends came to 12 bases. CDR1 is MNHEY, CDR2 SVGAGI, per germline. CDR3 length: 13 residues. CDR3 amino acids: CASTDTADTEAFF. Written as DNA, the CDR3 is TGTGCCAGCACCGATACAGCGGACACTGAAGCTTTCTTT.

This chain uses TRBV4-3 with TRBJ2-2; D might be TRBD1 (6 bases). Germline V gives CDR1 LGHNA, CDR2 YSLEER. The CDR3 covers 17 residues. V shed 0 bases and J shed 6 bases, with 17 bases lying between them. CDR3 amino acids: CASSQDGGWGPAGELFF. DNA of the CDR3: TGCGCCAGCAGCCAAGATGGAGGCTGGGGGCCGGCCGGGGAGCTGTTTTTT.

The chain has TRBV19 and TRBJ1-2; TRBD1 might be the D (6 bases). Germline loops: CDR1 LNHDA, CDR2 SQIVND (reference sequence). V lost 5 bases to trimming and J lost 3 bases, with 16 bases between them. CDR3 length equals 15 residues. CDR3 DNA: TGTGCCAGTAGTGGAGAACAGGGTGGAGACTATGGCTACACCTTC. As protein: CASSGEQGGDYGYTF.

The rearrangement uses TRBV7-9 and TRBJ2-7, with D possibly TRBD2 on 5 matching bases. The CDR3 consists of 14 residues. CDR1 is SEHNR and CDR2 is FQNEAQ in the germline V gene (reference sequence). V was cut by 3 bases and J by 2 bases, with 11 bases left in between. The CDR3 region is CASSFDVTTYEQYF. DNA of the CDR3: TGTGCCAGCAGCTTTGACGTGACTACCTACGAGCAGTACTTC.

The rearrangement uses TRBV10-3 and TRBJ1-6, with D possibly matching TRBD1 (5 bases). Between the trimmed V and J ends, which lost 4 bases and 15 bases, there was a span of 10 bases. Germline V gene data show CDR1 as ENHRY and CDR2 as SYGVKD. The CDR3 runs 11 residues. Here the CDR3 reads CAISVSGDLHF. The CDR3 DNA follows: TGTGCCATCAGTGTTTCGGGGGACCTCCACTTT.

The rearrangement joins TRBV13 to TRBJ1-1, with a weak D call TRBD1 (6 bases). The V and J ends lost 5 bases and 1 base respectively, with 20 bases between them. In germline, CDR1 is PRHDT, CDR2 FYEKMQ (reference sequence). This CDR3 region has 17 residues. This CDR3 is CASSREQGVFSNTEAFF. Here the CDR3 DNA reads TGTGCCAGCAGCCGTGAACAGGGAGTGTTTTCGAACACTGAAGCTTTCTTT.

The genes are TRBV27 and TRBJ2-5; 10 nucleotides align to TRBD1. CDR1 and CDR2 from the germline V gene are MNHEY and SMNVEV (reference sequence). The CDR3 has 15 residues. The V segment lost 2 bases and the J segment 5 bases; nucleotides outside the gene matches: 5. CDR3 region: CASSLGQGVHETQYF. CDR3 coding DNA: TGTGCCAGCAGTTTAGGACAGGGGGTTCACGAGACCCAGTACTTC.

The V gene is TRBV9, the J gene TRBJ2-3; D remains ambiguous. The CDR3 sequence is 13 residues long. The V gene's germline CDR1 is SGDLS and CDR2 YYNGEE. V was clipped by 3 bases and J by 4 bases, with 9 bases between them. CDR3 loop: CASSAPFADTQYF. In nucleotides, the CDR3 is TGTGCCAGCAGCGCCCCCTTCGCAGATACGCAGTATTTT.

The genes are TRBV19 and TRBJ2-7; D is ambiguous. The CDR3 contains 15 residues. Trimming stripped 2 bases from V and 1 base from J, with 12 bases between. Germline values: CDR1 LNHDA, CDR2 SQIVND (reference sequence). This CDR3 is CASSINVHSSYEQYF. The CDR3 coding sequence is TGTGCCAGTAGTATAAATGTGCACAGTTCCTACGAGCAGTACTTC.

The chain recombines TRBV4-1 with TRBJ2-7; D may be TRBD2 (6 bases). CDR1 is MGHRA and CDR2 is YSYEKL in the germline V gene. CDR3 length: 13 residues. V lost 3 bases, J lost 2 bases, and 8 bases lay in between. CDR3 sequence reads: CASSHRLAYEQYF. For the CDR3, the DNA is TGCGCCAGCAGCCACCGACTAGCCTACGAGCAGTACTTC.

This clone was counted a single time. The rearrangement links TRBV5-1 to TRBJ1-1; 9 bases map to TRBD1. Germline CDR1 is SGHRS and CDR2 is YFSETQ. The trim removed 5 bases at V and 0 bases at J, leaving 2 bases unmatched. The CDR3 covers 14 residues. The CDR3 loop is CASSTGGLNTEAFF. Written as DNA, the CDR3 is TGCGCCAGCAGTACAGGGGGCCTGAACACTGAAGCTTTCTTT.